The 21 T cell receptor beta chains presented below share a single source sample, sequenced in a study of technical replicates of blood from a handful of donors. Measured with immunoSEQ multiplex PCR; TCRdb has only the in-frame clones, and not every one. The profile shows roughly 73,000 clones, 90% to 95% of them singletons. The specimen sequenced was T cells isolated from PBMCs. These receptors all come from a human donor in good health.

The chain uses TRBV18 and TRBJ2-2; no clear D gene. Trimming pared 0 bases from V and 6 bases from J, leaving 8 bases between. Per germline, CDR1 KGHSH and CDR2 LQKENI. The CDR3 loop spans 14 amino acids. As DNA, the CDR3 is TGTGCCAGCTCACCACCTGTAGTACCCGGGGAGCTGTTTTTT. It encodes CASSPPVVPGELFF. Filled out from reference TRBV18 and TRBJ2-2, the complete variable domain reads NAGVMQNPRHLVRRRGQEARLRCSPMKGHSHVYWYRQLPEEGLKFMVYLQKENIIDESGMPKERFSAEFPKEGPSILRIQQVVRGDSAAYFCASSPPVVPGELFFGEGSRLTVL.

The V call is TRBV6-6, the J call TRBJ2-1; TRBD2 aligns across 11 bases. Germline CDR1 is MNHNY and CDR2 is SVGAGI (reference sequence). The CDR3 runs to 16 residues. V lost 3 bases to trimming and J lost 6 bases; unmatched junction nucleotides: 7. The DNA for the CDR3 is TGTGCCAGCAGTTATTGGACTAGCGGGCGACTCAATGAGCAGTTCTTC. Its protein product is CASSYWTSGRLNEQFF.

The chain combines TRBV7-8 with TRBJ2-5; D unclear. This CDR3 spans 11 amino acids. Trimming pared 7 bases from V and 2 bases from J, leaving 5 bases between. Germline values: CDR1 SGHVS, CDR2 FQNEAQ. This chain's CDR3 is CASTKQETQYF. The CDR3 nucleotides are TGTGCCAGCACCAAACAAGAGACCCAGTACTTC.

The V and J genes are TRBV19 and TRBJ1-1; the D is unclear. Germline assignment: CDR1 LNHDA and CDR2 SQIVND (reference sequence). The CDR3 has 14 residues. V dropped 5 bases and J dropped 5 bases, with 15 bases sitting between them. The CDR3 sequence: CASSPGTLGTEAFF. The CDR3 DNA follows: TGTGCCAGTAGTCCGGGAACCCTGGGGACTGAAGCTTTCTTT.

The genes are TRBV11-3 and TRBJ2-2; 10 bases map to TRBD2. CDR3 length: 16 amino acids. Germline loops: CDR1 SGHNT, CDR2 YENEEA. V was clipped by 5 bases and J by 9 bases; unmatched bases: 12. The CDR3 sequence is CASSLRLAGPGRELFF. DNA of the CDR3: TGTGCCAGCAGCCTCAGACTAGCGGGCCCCGGCCGGGAGCTGTTTTTT.

The chain carries TRBV5-6 and TRBJ1-5; the D gene is possibly TRBD1 (5 bases). Germline V gene sequence: CDR1 SGHDT, CDR2 YYEEEE. Trimming shortened V by 0 bases and J by 0 bases, and 16 bases separated the two germline ends. This CDR3 is 18 amino acids long. CDR3 DNA sequence: TGTGCCAGCAGCTTGGTTAGGGGCCGCGTCGATAGCAATCAGCCCCAGCATTTT. Its translation: CASSLVRGRVDSNQPQHF.

This chain uses TRBV15 with TRBJ1-2, with D uncertain. The germline V gene encodes CDR1 LNHNV and CDR2 YYDKDF (reference sequence). V was trimmed by 5 bases and J by 7 bases, leaving 17 bases between them. The length of the CDR3 is 14 residues. The CDR3 region is CATSPGRRPPGYTF. The DNA for the CDR3 is TGTGCCACCAGCCCGGGGAGGAGGCCTCCTGGCTACACCTTC.

The chain employs TRBV25-1 and TRBJ2-1, with TRBD2 matching over 7 bases. CDR1 is MGHDK and CDR2 is SYGVNS in the germline V gene. The CDR3 covers 17 residues. After removal of 4 bases from V and 4 bases from J, the junction contained 13 bases not matched to a gene. Here the CDR3 DNA reads TGTGCCAGCAGTGGGTCCGGCGGGAGTGGGGCTTACAATGAGCAGTTCTTC. Amino acid sequence: CASSGSGGSGAYNEQFF.

The chain links TRBV29-1 to TRBJ2-5; 9 bases fit TRBD1. Unmatched junction bases numbered 6, after V lost 3 bases and J lost 4 bases. Germline loops: CDR1 SQVTM, CDR2 ANQGSEA. CDR3 length: 14 amino acids. The CDR3 region is CSVEPGQGRETQYF. The CDR3 DNA follows: TGCAGCGTTGAGCCGGGACAGGGTCGAGAGACCCAGTACTTC.

The chain uses TRBV28 and TRBJ1-1; D ambiguous. CDR1 is MDHEN, CDR2 SYDVKM, per germline. The CDR3 has 12 amino acids. Trimming took 6 bases from V and 2 from J, leaving 7 bases between them. The CDR3 here is CASRLDNTEAFF. CDR3 nucleotides: TGTGCCAGCAGACTAGACAACACTGAAGCTTTCTTT.

The V call is TRBV19, the J call TRBJ2-2; D unresolved. The CDR3 is 13 residues long. Germline V gene lookup returns CDR1 LNHDA and CDR2 SQIVND (reference sequence). V lost 1 base and J 7 bases, leaving 7 bases between the germline ends. The CDR3 bases are TGTGCCAGTAGTATAGCTACTCTCGGGGAGCTGTTTTTT. Residues: CASSIATLGELFF.

The chain uses TRBV29-1 and TRBJ2-5; D ambiguous. The CDR3 runs to 11 residues. V lost 7 bases and J 5 bases, leaving 11 bases between the germline ends. Germline loops: CDR1 SQVTM, CDR2 ANQGSEA. Written as DNA, the CDR3 is TGCAGCGATTTGACCGGGGAGACCCAGTACTTC. It is translated as CSDLTGETQYF.

The CDR3 nucleotides are TGTGCCAGCAGCTTCGGGGGGCAAGAGACCCAGTACTTC. It is translated as CASSFGGQETQYF. This chain connects TRBV7-9 to TRBJ2-5; 7 bases line up with TRBD2. V trimming: 3 bases; J trimming: 2 bases; junction bases outside the gene matches: 0. The CDR3 runs to 13 residues. The germline V gene encodes CDR1 SEHNR and CDR2 FQNEAQ (reference sequence).

J is TRBJ1-4 and V is TRBV6-1, with D unresolved. The CDR3 runs 14 residues. V lost 1 base and J 5 bases, leaving 8 bases between the germline ends. The germline gives CDR1 MNHNS, CDR2 SASEGT. CDR3 DNA sequence: TGTGCCAGCAGTGAAGGGAGACTAAATGAAAAACTGTTTTTT. It specifies CASSEGRLNEKLFF.

The chain couples TRBV27 to TRBJ2-5; D is unresolved. Germline CDR1 MNHEY, CDR2 SMNVEV (reference sequence). This CDR3 region has 14 residues. V was pared by 4 bases and J by 4 bases, with 13 bases between. In DNA, the CDR3 is TGTGCCAGCAGTTCACCCGACTCGGCAGAGACCCAGTACTTC. This translates into CASSSPDSAETQYF.

This chain links TRBV14 with TRBJ2-7; possibly TRBD2 for D (5 bases). This CDR3 spans 15 amino acids. Germline assignment: CDR1 SGHDN and CDR2 FVKESK. Between the trimmed V and J ends, which lost 0 bases and 2 bases, there was a span of 11 bases. Here the CDR3 reads CASSQDFRGTYEQYF. The DNA for the CDR3 is TGTGCCAGCAGCCAAGACTTCCGGGGAACCTACGAGCAGTACTTC.

The chain joins TRBV6-1 to TRBJ1-4; TRBD1 matches 7 bases. J gave up 5 bases and V 5 bases, and 8 bases lay outside the gene matches. The CDR3 has 15 residues. The germline V gene encodes CDR1 MNHNS and CDR2 SASEGT. CDR3 coding DNA: TGTGCCAGCAGTAGTCGGACAGGCGGAAATGAAAAACTGTTTTTT. Its translation is CASSSRTGGNEKLFF.

This clone was seen once. The DNA of the CDR3 is TGCGCCAGCAGCGCCCAAAGGACTGCGGAGACCCAGTACTTC. As protein: CASSAQRTAETQYF. This rearrangement joins TRBV5-1 to TRBJ2-5; tentatively, D is TRBD2 (5 bases). The ends were cut back, 4 bases at V and 5 bases at J, with 15 bases in the middle. Germline V CDR1 and CDR2: SGHRS, YFSETQ. This CDR3 has 14 residues.

The chain recombines TRBV28 with TRBJ2-7; TRBD1 agrees at 7 bases. The germline V gene encodes CDR1 MDHEN and CDR2 SYDVKM. J was trimmed by 2 bases and V by 5 bases; bases with no gene match: 9. The CDR3 length is 15 residues. In DNA, the CDR3 is TGTGCCAGCAGTACTCCGGGACAGACAGCCTACGAGCAGTACTTC. The encoded protein is CASSTPGQTAYEQYF.

V gene TRBV4-1 combines with J gene TRBJ1-1, with D hard to call. Trimming took off 4 bases at V and 4 bases at J, with 16 bases between the two ends. CDR1 and CDR2 from the germline V gene are MGHRA and YSYEKL. The CDR3 totals 15 residues. The CDR3 sequence: CASSPSNQRVTEAFF. The CDR3 bases are TGCGCCAGCAGCCCCTCGAACCAACGCGTCACTGAAGCTTTCTTT.

V usage is TRBV5-1 and J usage is TRBJ2-7; TRBD1 might be the D (6 bases). CDR3 length equals 15 residues. CDR1 and CDR2 from the germline V gene are SGHRS and YFSETQ. V lost 1 base, J lost 4 bases, and 15 bases lay in between. Here the CDR3 DNA reads TGCGCCAGCAGCTTGAACCCAGACAGGAAATACGAGCAGTACTTC. Translation gives CASSLNPDRKYEQYF.